The 26 T cell receptor beta chains below were found in one sample sequenced in a study of T cell responses to AZD1222 COVID-19 vaccine (TCRdb year 2021). Per the publication, the time point label means: baseline before first vaccination. Library construction relied on the immunoSEQ multiplex PCR assay. TCRdb obtained this table from immuneACCESS and retained in-frame rearrangements with V and J assigned. These tables miss some clones; where compared with another copy, unresolved V genes account for less than half of the shortfall, and the remainder is unexplained. Within this sample are 100,000 to 150,000 clones, with about 89% of them counted one time only. The biggest ten clones account for 4.2% of the sample. Sample: peripheral blood, taken on day 0 of AZD1222 vaccination. These receptors all stem from an adult in good health.

The chain links TRBV5-6 to TRBJ1-2; 8 positions agree with TRBD1. From germline, CDR1 is SGHDT and CDR2 YYEEEE. J gave up 3 bases and V 4 bases, and 5 bases lay outside the gene matches. The CDR3 runs 14 residues. The CDR3 DNA is TGTGCCAGCAGCAAACAGGGGGTTGACTATGGCTACACCTTC. Translated: CASSKQGVDYGYTF. The full variable domain, in which reference TRBV5-6 and TRBJ1-2 provide the parts outside the CDR3, is DAGVTQSPTHLIKTRGQQVTLRCSPKSGHDTVSWYQQALGQGPQFIFQYYEEEERQRGNFPDRFSGHQFPNYSSELNVNALLLGDSALYLCASSKQGVDYGYTFGSGTRLTVV.

This chain joins TRBV2 and TRBJ2-2, with D hard to call. This CDR3 is 14 amino acids long. V lost 8 bases and J lost 0, with 10 bases in between. Germline CDR1 and CDR2: SNHLY and FYNNEI. CDR3 loop: CASLQNSNTGELFF. Written as DNA, the CDR3 is TGTGCCAGCCTACAGAATTCGAACACCGGGGAGCTGTTTTTT.

The J gene is TRBJ1-2, the V gene TRBV4-1; 7 bases are shared with TRBD1. The J segment lost 8 bases and the V segment lost 4 bases, leaving 16 bases of the junction unmatched. Germline CDR1 MGHRA, CDR2 YSYEKL. This CDR3 region has 16 residues. CDR3: CASSRTRDSQTWGYTF. The CDR3 DNA reads TGCGCCAGCAGCCGAACCCGGGACAGCCAAACGTGGGGCTACACCTTC.

Points on this clone: Other nucleotide sequences from this sample produce the same CDR3. The chain joins TRBV19 to TRBJ1-5; the D is unclear. V was shortened by 2 bases and J by 2 bases, with 4 bases between the two germline ends. The germline CDR1 and CDR2 sequences are LNHDA and SQIVND (reference sequence). The CDR3 contains 13 residues. For the CDR3, the DNA is TGTGCCAGTAGTATATCCCGCAATCAGCCCCAGCATTTT. It yields the protein CASSISRNQPQHF.

To note about this clone: Within the sample, other DNA sequences also encode this same CDR3. The rearrangement links TRBV28 to TRBJ1-5; weak D call: TRBD1 (6 bases). Germline loops: CDR1 MDHEN, CDR2 SYDVKM. V lost 9 bases, J lost 2 bases, and 8 bases lay in between. The CDR3 has 12 residues. The CDR3 DNA sequence: TGTGCCAGTAAGGGGGGCAATCAGCCCCAGCATTTT. It translates to CASKGGNQPQHF.

The chain combines TRBV28 with TRBJ1-2, with D perhaps TRBD1 (6 bases). Trimming removed 6 bases from V and 8 bases from J, with 19 bases in between. Germline values: CDR1 MDHEN, CDR2 SYDVKM. This CDR3 region has 14 residues. Here the CDR3 reads CASSSAGGAQGYTF. CDR3 DNA: TGTGCCAGCAGCTCAGCGGGGGGGGCGCAAGGCTACACCTTC.

The chain combines TRBV4-3 with TRBJ1-6; D unclear. There are 15 residues in the CDR3. Germline-derived CDR1 and CDR2 are LGHNA and YSLEER. Trimming removed 0 bases at V and 7 bases at J, with 10 bases between. This chain's CDR3 is CASSQDSGINSPLHF. CDR3 coding DNA: TGCGCCAGCAGCCAAGACTCGGGGATCAATTCACCCCTCCACTTT.

This chain links TRBV28 with TRBJ1-3; no reliable D call. From germline, CDR1 is MDHEN and CDR2 SYDVKM. Trimming left V 2 bases short and J 2 bases short, with 7 bases between. The CDR3 contains 14 residues. DNA of the CDR3: TGTGCCAGCAGTTTAGCTAGACCTGGAAACACCATATATTTT. Protein: CASSLARPGNTIYF.

The chain is built from TRBV5-1 and TRBJ2-1, with a weak D call TRBD1 (6 bases). The CDR3 totals 12 residues. The germline V gene has CDR1 SGHRS and CDR2 YFSETQ. The germline V and J ends were trimmed by 3 bases and 9 bases, with 10 bases remaining between them. CDR3 amino acids: CASSSSGVEQFF. CDR3 DNA: TGCGCCAGCAGCTCCTCAGGGGTTGAGCAGTTCTTC.

V usage is TRBV7-3 and J usage is TRBJ1-4; 9 bases are a match to TRBD1. In germline, CDR1 is SGHTA, CDR2 FQGTGA. The CDR3 totals 14 residues. The junction had 11 bases not matched to a gene; V was cut back by 8 bases and J by 10 bases. CDR3 DNA sequence: TGTGCCAGCTCAGGGACAGGGCGTCAAGGAAAACTGTTTTTT. Its protein product is CASSGTGRQGKLFF.

DNA for the CDR3: TGTGCCAGCAGTTTAGCGGGCTACACCTTC. This sequence encodes CASSLAGYTF. The rearrangement joins TRBV12-3 or TRBV12-4 to TRBJ1-2, with no clear D. The CDR3 runs to 10 residues. V dropped 0 bases and J dropped 8 bases, with 1 base sitting between them.

The V call is TRBV27, the J call TRBJ1-1; D gene unclear. The germline V gene has CDR1 MNHEY and CDR2 SMNVEV (reference sequence). The CDR3 runs to 15 residues. Deletions cut 6 bases from V and 6 bases from J, with 20 bases between. In nucleotides, the CDR3 is TGTGCCAGCAGCGGTACGGGCGGGTTGAGGTCTGAAGCTTTCTTT. Its translation: CASSGTGGLRSEAFF.

The V gene is TRBV7-9, the J gene TRBJ1-3, with a tentative D call TRBD1 (6 bases). Germline V gene data show CDR1 as SEHNR and CDR2 as FQNEAQ (reference sequence). CDR3 length equals 18 residues. Trimming took 1 base from V and 0 from J, leaving 16 bases between them. Here the CDR3 reads CASSLDYRVVPSGNTIYF. The CDR3 DNA sequence: TGTGCCAGCAGCTTAGATTACAGGGTGGTCCCCTCTGGAAACACCATATATTTT.

The chain couples TRBV20-1 to TRBJ2-7, with D possibly being TRBD2 (6 bases). Germline lookup yields CDR1 DFQATT and CDR2 SNEGSKA (reference sequence). V shed 3 bases and J shed 0 bases, with 9 bases lying between them. The CDR3 has 13 amino acids. This CDR3 reads CSASGGSSYEQYF. In DNA form, the CDR3 reads TGCAGTGCTAGTGGGGGGTCCTCCTACGAGCAGTACTTC.

V and J are TRBV6-5 and TRBJ1-4, with D maybe TRBD1 (6 bases). V dropped 0 bases and J dropped 6 bases, with 11 bases sitting between them. Germline V gives CDR1 MNHEY, CDR2 SVGAGI. The CDR3 is 15 amino acids. DNA for the CDR3: TGTGCCAGCAGTTACTCGACAGGAACCCATGAAAAACTGTTTTTT. It translates to CASSYSTGTHEKLFF.

This clone was picked up one time. CDR3 region: CASSKVASGYEQYF. CDR3 sequence (DNA): TGTGCCAGTAGTAAAGTGGCTAGCGGCTACGAGCAGTACTTC. The chain combines TRBV19 with TRBJ2-7; 7 bases agree with TRBD2. V lost 4 bases to trimming and J lost 3 bases; unmatched junction nucleotides: 6. This CDR3 is 14 amino acids long. Looked up from germline, CDR1 is LNHDA and CDR2 is SQIVND (reference sequence).

This chain joins TRBV25-1 and TRBJ2-3; 13 nucleotides match TRBD2. Germline V gene data show CDR1 as MGHDK and CDR2 as SYGVNS. V shed 5 bases and J 1 base; nucleotides not matched to a gene: 9. This CDR3 has 18 residues. In nucleotides, the CDR3 is TGTGCCAGCAGTCAACTAGCGGGGGGGCCGGTGGGCACAGATACGCAGTATTTT. This translates into CASSQLAGGPVGTDTQYF.

The rearrangement joins TRBV12-3 or TRBV12-4 to TRBJ1-4; D gene unclear. This CDR3 is built from 13 residues. Trimming pared 6 bases from V and 11 bases from J, leaving 16 bases between. CDR3 nucleotide sequence: TGTGCCAGCAGCTCCTCCACGGTAAAGAAACTGTTTTTT. It translates to CASSSSTVKKLFF.

This clone was seen a few times. The chain links TRBV28 to TRBJ1-2, with D tentatively TRBD1 (5 bases). Trimming took off 2 bases at V and 10 bases at J, with 17 bases between the two ends. The CDR3 length is 14 residues. Germline V gives CDR1 MDHEN, CDR2 SYDVKM. The CDR3: CASSLHRAGGFYTF. CDR3 coding DNA: TGTGCCAGCAGTTTACACCGAGCCGGGGGGTTCTACACCTTC.

The V and J genes are TRBV5-4 and TRBJ1-5, with D unresolved. CDR3 length equals 14 residues. Germline CDR1 SGHNT, CDR2 YYREEE (reference sequence). Trimming stripped 4 bases from V and 5 bases from J, with 13 bases between. DNA of the CDR3: TGTGCCAGCAGCCCCCAAGGTTCTGATCAGCCCCAGCATTTT. It yields the protein CASSPQGSDQPQHF.

This chain uses TRBV11-2 with TRBJ1-4; TRBD1 is a possible D gene (6 bases). This CDR3 is 15 amino acids long. Looked up from germline, CDR1 is SGHAT and CDR2 is FQNNGV. V was clipped by 4 bases and J by 5 bases, with 14 bases between them. The chain's CDR3 is CASSWKGGGNEKLFF. The CDR3, as DNA: TGTGCCAGCAGCTGGAAGGGGGGTGGGAATGAAAAACTGTTTTTT.

The chain recombines TRBV6-5 with TRBJ1-6; D uncertain. The CDR3 has 14 residues. The germline V and J ends were trimmed by 4 bases and 10 bases, with 14 bases remaining between them. CDR1 and CDR2 from the germline V gene are MNHEY and SVGAGI. The chain's CDR3 is CASSSRASESPLHF. As DNA, the CDR3 is TGTGCCAGCAGTTCCCGTGCGTCTGAGTCACCCCTCCACTTT.

A word on this clone: Within the sample, other DNA sequences also encode this same CDR3. The V gene is TRBV9, the J gene TRBJ2-2; D unclear. This CDR3 spans 15 amino acids. The V and J ends lost 0 bases and 1 base respectively, with 7 bases between them. Per the germline V gene, CDR1 is SGDLS and CDR2 is YYNGEE. The CDR3 region has the DNA TGTGCCAGCAGCGTAGCTAACGGGAACACCGGGGAGCTGTTTTTT. Translation gives CASSVANGNTGELFF.

This chain joins TRBV19 and TRBJ1-5, with no clear D. The V end lost 3 bases, the J end lost 2 bases, and 20 bases lay between the germline ends. Germline CDR1 and CDR2: LNHDA and SQIVND (reference sequence). The CDR3 runs 18 residues. The CDR3 is CASSITVDSLPRNQPQHF. For the CDR3, the DNA is TGTGCCAGTAGTATTACCGTTGATAGCCTCCCGCGCAATCAGCCCCAGCATTTT.

The chain recombines TRBV5-4 with TRBJ2-1, with 11 bases fitting TRBD2. The CDR3 spans 15 residues. V trimming: 5 bases; J trimming: 9 bases; junction bases outside the gene matches: 10. Germline CDR1 and CDR2: SGHNT and YYREEE (reference sequence). The CDR3 protein is CASSPTSGSGSEQFF. CDR3 nucleotides: TGTGCCAGCAGTCCTACTAGCGGGAGTGGGAGTGAGCAGTTCTTC.

About this clone itself: Other DNA sequences from this sample encode an identical CDR3 as well. This CDR3 reads CAWSVRGNTEAFF. CDR3 coding DNA: TGTGCCTGGAGTGTAAGGGGGAACACTGAAGCTTTCTTT. The chain links TRBV30 to TRBJ1-1, with D perhaps TRBD1 (5 bases). This CDR3 contains 13 residues. V was pared by 0 bases and J by 1 base, with 6 bases between. Germline loops: CDR1 GTSNPN, CDR2 SVGIG (reference sequence).